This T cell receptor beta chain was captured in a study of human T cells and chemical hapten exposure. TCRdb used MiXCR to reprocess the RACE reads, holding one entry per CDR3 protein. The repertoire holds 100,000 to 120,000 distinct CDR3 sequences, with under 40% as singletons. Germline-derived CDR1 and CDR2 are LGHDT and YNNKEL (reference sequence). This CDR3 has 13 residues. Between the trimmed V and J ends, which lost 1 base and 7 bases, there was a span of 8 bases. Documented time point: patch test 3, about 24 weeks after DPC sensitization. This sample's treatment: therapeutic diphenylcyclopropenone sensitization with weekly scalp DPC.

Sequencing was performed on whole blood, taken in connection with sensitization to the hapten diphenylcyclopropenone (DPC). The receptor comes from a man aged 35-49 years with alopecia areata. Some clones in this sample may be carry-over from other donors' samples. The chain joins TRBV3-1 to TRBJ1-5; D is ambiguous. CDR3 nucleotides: TGTGCCAGCAGCCAAGGCCCCCAGCAGCCCCAGCATTTT. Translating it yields CASSQGPQQPQHF. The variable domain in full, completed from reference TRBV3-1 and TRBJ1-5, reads DTAVSQTPKYLVTQMGNDKSIKCEQNLGHDTMYWYKQDSKKFLKIMFSYNNKELIINETVPNRFSPKSPDKAHLNLHINSLELGDSAVYFCASSQGPQQPQHFGDGTRLSIL.